This TCR beta chain derives from a study of CD8+ T cells in alopecia areata. Study information: Among treated patients, oral tofacitinib was administered at 5 to 10 mg twice daily.

There are 15 residues in the CDR3. The germline V gene has CDR1 MNHNS and CDR2 SASEGT. Trimming removed 7 bases from V and 0 bases from J; junction bases left unmatched: 8. Isolation of CD4+ and CD8+ T cells from PBMCs was achieved by sorting. Isolated RNA was reverse transcribed into cDNA used as the sequencing template. Using immunoSEQ multiplex PCR, the repertoire was profiled, and TCRdb retains in-frame clones only, with some absent. The sample carries 150,000 or so clones, 80% to 90% recorded once. Sequencing was performed on CD8+ T cells sorted from blood, taken at week 0. This TCR derives from a human donor with alopecia areata. The chain combines TRBV6-1 with TRBJ1-1, with 7 bases aligning to TRBD1. Here the CDR3 reads CASTDREEMNTEAFF. CDR3 in DNA: TGTGCCAGCACAGACAGGGAGGAAATGAACACTGAAGCTTTCTTT.